One sample yielded the 8 T cell receptor beta chains listed below, sequenced in a study of early T cells in non-severe SARS-CoV-2 infection. TCRdb itself ran the 5' RACE reads through MiXCR, one entry per CDR3 protein. This sample has roughly 50,000 distinct CDR3 sequences, with roughly 8% found just once. The specimen was whole blood. These receptors were collected from an adult who was a healthcare worker with PCR-confirmed SARS-CoV-2 infection or an uninfected control (not recorded which).

This clonotype was detected many times. The chain carries TRBV7-9 and TRBJ1-2; D unclear. The CDR3 has 13 residues. Germline CDR1 reads SEHNR; CDR2 reads FQNEAQ (reference sequence). Trimming left V 1 base short and J 8 bases short, with 11 bases between. This chain's CDR3 is CASSLGHPPGYTF. The DNA for the CDR3 is TGTGCCAGCAGCTTAGGACACCCGCCAGGCTACACCTTC.

This clonotype was found a few times. The chain has TRBV6-2 or TRBV6-3 and TRBJ1-2; D ambiguous. Looked up from germline, CDR1 is MNHEY and CDR2 is SVGEGT. V lost 4 bases to trimming and J lost 2 bases, with 8 bases between them. The CDR3 spans 13 residues. As DNA, the CDR3 is TGTGCCAGCAGTTCCAGGCCCAACTATGGCTACACCTTC. This codes for CASSSRPNYGYTF.

This clonotype is medium-sized within its sample. This chain joins TRBV19 and TRBJ1-2; no firm D call. The V and J ends lost 1 base and 7 bases respectively, with 10 bases between them. CDR3 length equals 13 residues. Per germline, CDR1 LNHDA and CDR2 SQIVND (reference sequence). The CDR3 region is CASSIGGKGGYTF. The CDR3 DNA follows: TGTGCCAGTAGTATAGGCGGAAAGGGTGGCTACACCTTC. The whole variable domain, filled in from reference TRBV19 and TRBJ1-2, reads DGGITQSPKYLFRKEGQNVTLSCEQNLNHDAMYWYRQDPGQGLRLIYYSQIVNDFQKGDIAEGYSVSREKKESFPLTVTSAQKNPTAFYLCASSIGGKGGYTFGSGTRLTVV.

This clonotype was picked up many times. The chain has TRBV7-2 and TRBJ1-4; the match to TRBD1 covers 7 bases. After removal of 5 bases from V and 8 bases from J, the junction contained 11 bases not matched to a gene. Germline assignment: CDR1 SGHTA and CDR2 FQGNSA. The CDR3 extends over 15 amino acids. In nucleotides, the CDR3 is TGTGCCAGCAGCCCACAGGGGAACGATGGGGAAAAACTGTTTTTT. Translated, it gives CASSPQGNDGEKLFF.

The J gene is TRBJ2-5, the V gene TRBV19, with D uncertain. The CDR3 is 12 amino acids. V dropped 4 bases and J dropped 4 bases, with 7 bases sitting between them. The germline CDR1 and CDR2 sequences are LNHDA and SQIVND (reference sequence). The CDR3 coding sequence is TGTGCCAGTAGTAACCGACCAGAGACCCAGTACTTC. Its translation is CASSNRPETQYF. Using reference TRBV19 and TRBJ2-5 for the parts outside the CDR3, the full variable domain is DGGITQSPKYLFRKEGQNVTLSCEQNLNHDAMYWYRQDPGQGLRLIYYSQIVNDFQKGDIAEGYSVSREKKESFPLTVTSAQKNPTAFYLCASSNRPETQYFGPGTRLLVL.

This clonotype appeared many times. The V gene is TRBV13, the J gene TRBJ2-3, with D possibly being TRBD2 (5 bases). This CDR3 is 14 amino acids long. Deletions cut 2 bases from V and 0 bases from J, with 6 bases between. CDR1 is PRHDT, CDR2 FYEKMQ, per germline (reference sequence). CDR3 amino acids: CASSLRGSTDTQYF. The DNA for the CDR3 is TGTGCCAGCAGCTTAAGAGGGAGCACAGATACGCAGTATTTT. Filled out from reference TRBV13 and TRBJ2-3, the complete variable domain reads AAGVIQSPRHLIKEKRETATLKCYPIPRHDTVYWYQQGPGQDPQFLISFYEKMQSDKGSIPDRFSAQQFSDYHSELNMSSLELGDSALYFCASSLRGSTDTQYFGPGTRLTVL.

This CDR3 is CASSFPRDEQYF. Here the CDR3 DNA reads TGTGCCAGCAGCTTTCCCAGGGACGAGCAGTACTTC. The chain carries TRBV7-9 and TRBJ2-7; weak D call: TRBD1 (5 bases). The CDR3 length is 12 residues. Germline CDR1 reads SEHNR; CDR2 reads FQNEAQ (reference sequence). V was cut by 3 bases and J by 5 bases, with 8 bases left in between.

This clonotype has only a few counts. The chain has TRBV4-1 and TRBJ2-7; TRBD1 agrees at 7 bases. V lost 3 bases and J lost 5; bases outside the gene matches: 7. This CDR3 contains 14 residues. Looked up from germline, CDR1 is MGHRA and CDR2 is YSYEKL. The CDR3 nucleotides read TGCGCCAGCAGCCATACGACAGGGTCTCACGAGCAGTACTTC. Translation gives CASSHTTGSHEQYF.